Listed below are T cell receptor beta chains from one sample, sequenced in a study of blood T cell repertoires in COVID-19. Clones were sequenced by immunoSEQ multiplex PCR, and TCRdb holds only the in-frame ones, with some missing. The sample contains roughly 200,000 clones, around 85% of which appear only once. The material sequenced was PBMCs or T cells enriched from blood (not recorded which). The source is a man aged 40-50 years who had recovered from COVID-19. CDR3s include the opening cysteine and the closing phenylalanine or tryptophan. D genes are given only for firm matches. For some rows the clone size is stated as once, few or many, or as a class when expanded; others skip it.

- TRBJ1-2 TRBV4-2 - CASSPAGLREDGYTF TGTGCCAGCAGCCCCGCAGGGCTGCGAGAGGACGGCTACACCTTC
- TRBJ2-2 TRBV18 - CASSPLRDTGELFF TGTGCCAGCTCACCACTTCGGGACACCGGGGAGCTGTTTTTT
- TRBJ2-3 TRBV7-9 TRBD2 CASSLRPAGGGDTQYF TGTGCCAGCAGCTTAAGACCAGCGGGAGGGGGGGATACGCAGTATTTT
- TRBJ2-5 TRBV12-5 TRBD1 CASGLWGQQRETQYF TGTGCTAGTGGTTTGTGGGGACAGCAGAGAGAGACCCAGTACTTC
few TRBJ1-6 TRBV7-2 - CASSLRGNSPLHF TGTGCCAGCAGCTTACGGGGGAATTCACCCCTCCACTTT
once TRBJ1-6 TRBV6-5 - CATSSAILNSPLHF TGTGCCACGTCCTCCGCTATTCTTAATTCACCCCTCCACTTT
- TRBJ1-3 TRBV6-5 - CASTAGNGNTIYF TGTGCCAGCACTGCAGGGAATGGAAACACCATATATTTT
- TRBJ1-4 TRBV5-1 - CASSSQPTTSEKLFF TGCGCCAGCAGCTCTCAACCGACTACGAGTGAAAAACTGTTTTTT
- TRBJ2-3 TRBV6-6 TRBD1 CASSPGTGKGADTQYF TGTGCCAGCAGCCCCGGGACAGGGAAGGGCGCAGATACGCAGTATTTT
- TRBJ1-1 TRBV27 TRBD1 CASSSTGTGGYHEAFF TGTGCCAGCAGTTCCACCGGGACAGGCGGGTACCATGAAGCTTTCTTT
many TRBJ2-3 TRBV6-5 TRBD2 CASSETSGGADTQYF TGTGCCAGCAGCGAGACTAGCGGGGGGGCAGATACGCAGTATTTT
- TRBJ1-1 TRBV30 - CAWSSGGRGSTEAFF TGTGCCTGGAGTAGTGGGGGTAGGGGGTCTACTGAAGCTTTCTTT
- TRBJ2-2 TRBV18 TRBD1 CASSPRTGATGELFF TGTGCCAGCTCACCGCGGACAGGGGCCACCGGGGAGCTGTTTTTT
- TRBJ2-7 TRBV7-3 TRBD1 CASSRDRSYEQYF TGTGCCAGCAGCCGGGACAGGAGCTACGAGCAGTACTTC
medium-sized TRBJ2-1 TRBV6-4 - CASSEFDSEANEQFF TGTGCCAGCAGTGAATTTGACTCCGAGGCAAATGAGCAGTTCTTC
once TRBJ2-7 TRBV3-1/TRBV3-2 - CASSQALPEQYF TGTGCCAGCAGCCAAGCCCTTCCCGAGCAGTACTTC
- TRBJ1-2 TRBV5-6 - CASSFKDRPNYGYTF TGTGCCAGCAGCTTTAAAGACAGGCCAAACTATGGCTACACCTTC
- TRBJ2-1 TRBV5-1 TRBD2 CASSPGLAGGMWDNEQFF TGCGCCAGCAGCCCGGGACTAGCGGGAGGCATGTGGGACAATGAGCAGTTCTTC
- TRBJ2-7 TRBV7-9 - CASSPRQGLSDEQYF TGTGCCAGCAGCCCCAGACAGGGACTGTCGGACGAGCAGTACTTC
few TRBJ2-5 TRBV28 TRBD1 CASSSPGQGTLSEETQYF TGTGCCAGCAGTTCCCCGGGACAGGGGACTCTATCAGAAGAGACCCAGTACTTC
- TRBJ1-1 TRBV6-5 - CASRELEAFF TGTGCCAGCCGCGAACTTGAAGCTTTCTTT
- TRBJ1-1 TRBV7-2 TRBD1 CASSLTGGMNTEAFF TGTGCCAGCAGCTTGACAGGGGGGATGAACACTGAAGCTTTCTTT
- TRBJ1-1 TRBV19 TRBD1 CASRPTGGITEAFF TGTGCCAGTAGACCAACAGGGGGCATCACTGAAGCTTTCTTT
- TRBJ1-6 TRBV19 TRBD1 CASSIDTGGSYNSPLHF TGTGCCAGTAGTATAGATACAGGGGGCTCCTATAATTCACCCCTCCACTTT
- TRBJ2-7 TRBV18 TRBD1 CASSPGQGDYYEQYF TGTGCCAGCTCCCCTGGACAGGGTGACTACTACGAGCAGTACTTC
- TRBJ1-1 TRBV5-1 - CASSLGEVPEAFF TGCGCCAGCAGCTTGGGGGAGGTCCCTGAAGCTTTCTTT
- TRBJ2-3 TRBV10-1 - CASSESRRGYTDTQYF TGCGCCAGCAGTGAGTCAAGGCGGGGTTACACAGATACGCAGTATTTT
- TRBJ2-7 TRBV29-1 TRBD1 CSVLTGTGTYEQYF TGCAGCGTCCTAACCGGGACAGGAACCTACGAGCAGTACTTC
- TRBJ1-2 TRBV6-5 - CASSYDRNYGYTF TGTGCCAGCAGTTACGACAGAAACTATGGCTACACCTTC
- TRBJ1-5 TRBV5-8 - CASSLGVGSNQPQHF TGTGCCAGCAGCTTAGGGGTCGGAAGCAATCAGCCCCAGCATTTT
once TRBJ2-1 TRBV24-1 - CATSDWQGLDNEQFF TGTGCCACCAGTGATTGGCAGGGTTTAGACAATGAGCAGTTCTTC
- TRBJ1-2 TRBV6-5 TRBD1 CAIAPGQANYGYTF TGTGCCATCGCCCCGGGACAGGCTAACTATGGCTACACCTTC
few TRBJ2-3 TRBV9 TRBD2 CASSILAGGPGDTQYF TGTGCCAGCAGTATCCTGGCGGGGGGGCCAGGGGATACGCAGTATTTT
- TRBJ1-6 TRBV5-1 TRBD1 CASSKDPGQPNSPLHF TGCGCCAGCAGTAAGGATCCGGGACAGCCTAATTCACCCCTCCACTTT
- TRBJ2-3 TRBV6-6 - CASRPVGGRTDTQYF TGTGCCAGCAGACCGGTCGGGGGTCGCACAGATACGCAGTATTTT
- TRBJ1-1 TRBV5-1 TRBD1 CASSFDVQGRGTEAFF TGCGCCAGCAGCTTCGACGTACAGGGGCGAGGCACTGAAGCTTTCTTT
- TRBJ1-1 TRBV28 TRBD1 CASRPPDRGTEAFF TGTGCCAGCAGGCCACCCGACAGGGGCACTGAAGCTTTCTTT
- TRBJ2-1 TRBV7-7 - CASSLAPSSYNEQFF TGTGCTAGCAGCTTAGCGCCGAGCTCCTACAATGAGCAGTTCTTC
- TRBJ1-3 TRBV28 TRBD1 CASSFIGTATPGNTIYF TGTGCCAGCAGTTTTATAGGGACAGCTACACCTGGAAACACCATATATTTT
- TRBJ1-4 TRBV18 - CASSPARNEKLFF TGTGCCAGCTCACCGGCCAGGAATGAAAAACTGTTTTTT
- TRBJ1-5 TRBV6-6 TRBD1 CASRSGTGESNQPQHF TGTGCCAGCAGATCTGGGACAGGGGAAAGTAATCAGCCCCAGCATTTT